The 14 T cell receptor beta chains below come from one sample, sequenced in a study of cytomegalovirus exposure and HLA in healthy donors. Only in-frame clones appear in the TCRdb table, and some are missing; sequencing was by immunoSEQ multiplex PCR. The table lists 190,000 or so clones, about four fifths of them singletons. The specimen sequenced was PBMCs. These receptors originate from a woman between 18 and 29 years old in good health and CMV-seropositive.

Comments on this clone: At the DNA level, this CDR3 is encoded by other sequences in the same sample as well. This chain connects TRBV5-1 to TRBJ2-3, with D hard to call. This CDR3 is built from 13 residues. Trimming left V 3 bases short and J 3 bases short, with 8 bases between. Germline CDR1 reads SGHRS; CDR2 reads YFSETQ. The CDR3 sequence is CASSSPGTDTQYF. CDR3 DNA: TGCGCCAGCAGCTCCCCCGGGACAGATACGCAGTATTTT.

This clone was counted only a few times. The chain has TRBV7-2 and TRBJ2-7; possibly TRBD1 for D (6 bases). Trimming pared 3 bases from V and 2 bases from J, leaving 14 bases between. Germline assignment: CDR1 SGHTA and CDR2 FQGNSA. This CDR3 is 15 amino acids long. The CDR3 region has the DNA TGTGCCAGCAGCTTGGGAACAGGGCGAACCTACGAGCAGTACTTC. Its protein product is CASSLGTGRTYEQYF.

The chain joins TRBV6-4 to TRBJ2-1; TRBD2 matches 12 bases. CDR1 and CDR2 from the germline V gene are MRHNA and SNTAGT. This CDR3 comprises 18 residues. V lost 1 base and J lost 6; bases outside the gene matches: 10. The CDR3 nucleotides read TGTGCCAGCAGTGACTGCCTAGCGGGGGGGCCGGTGCCCAATGAGCAGTTCTTC. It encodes CASSDCLAGGPVPNEQFF.

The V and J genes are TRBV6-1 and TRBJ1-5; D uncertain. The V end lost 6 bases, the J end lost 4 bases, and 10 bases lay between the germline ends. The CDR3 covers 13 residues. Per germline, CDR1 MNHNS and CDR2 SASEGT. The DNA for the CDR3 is TGTGCCAGCAGGGAGGGTGGAAATCAGCCCCAGCATTTT. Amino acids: CASREGGNQPQHF.

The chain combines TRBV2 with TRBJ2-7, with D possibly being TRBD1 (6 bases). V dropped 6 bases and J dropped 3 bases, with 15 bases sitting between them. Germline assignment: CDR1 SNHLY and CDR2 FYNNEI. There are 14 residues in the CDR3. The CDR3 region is CASRNPTGHYEQYF. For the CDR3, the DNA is TGTGCCAGCAGGAACCCCACAGGGCACTACGAGCAGTACTTC. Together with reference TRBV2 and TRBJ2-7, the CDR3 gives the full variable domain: EPEVTQTPSHQVTQMGQEVILRCVPISNHLYFYWYRQILGQKVEFLVSFYNNEISEKSEIFDDQFSVERPDGSNFTLKIRSTKLEDSAMYFCASRNPTGHYEQYFGPGTRLTVT.

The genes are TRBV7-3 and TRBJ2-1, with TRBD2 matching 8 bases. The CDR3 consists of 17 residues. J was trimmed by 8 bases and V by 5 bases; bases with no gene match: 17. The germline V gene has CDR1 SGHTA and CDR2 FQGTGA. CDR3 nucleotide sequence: TGTGCCAGCAGCGCCCGGAGCGGGGGAAACGTTAGGGATGAGCAGTTCTTC. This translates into CASSARSGGNVRDEQFF.

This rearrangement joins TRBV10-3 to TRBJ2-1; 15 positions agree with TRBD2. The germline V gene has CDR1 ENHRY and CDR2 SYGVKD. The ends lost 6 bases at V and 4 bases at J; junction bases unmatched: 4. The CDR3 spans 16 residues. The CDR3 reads CAIRGLAGGGYNEQFF. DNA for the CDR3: TGTGCCATCAGGGGACTAGCGGGGGGAGGATACAATGAGCAGTTCTTC.

CDR3 residues: CASSLVGVLYEQYF. The CDR3 region has the DNA TGTGCCAGCAGCTTGGTAGGGGTTCTCTACGAGCAGTACTTC. The chain has TRBV5-6 and TRBJ2-7; tentatively, D is TRBD1 (5 bases). The CDR3 is 14 residues long. Trimming took 0 bases from V and 3 from J, leaving 10 bases between them. Germline V gives CDR1 SGHDT, CDR2 YYEEEE.

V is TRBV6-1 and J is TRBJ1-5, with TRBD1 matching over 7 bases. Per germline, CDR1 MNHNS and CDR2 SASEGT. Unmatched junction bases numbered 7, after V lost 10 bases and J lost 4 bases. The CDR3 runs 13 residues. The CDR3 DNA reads TGTGCCACCGGGACAGTGAGGAATCAGCCCCAGCATTTT. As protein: CATGTVRNQPQHF.

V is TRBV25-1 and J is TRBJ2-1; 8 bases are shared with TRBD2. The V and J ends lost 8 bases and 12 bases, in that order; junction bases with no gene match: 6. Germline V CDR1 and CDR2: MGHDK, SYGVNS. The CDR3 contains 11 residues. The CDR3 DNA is TGTGCCAGCTTTAGCGGGGTTTTGCAGTTCTTC. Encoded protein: CASFSGVLQFF.

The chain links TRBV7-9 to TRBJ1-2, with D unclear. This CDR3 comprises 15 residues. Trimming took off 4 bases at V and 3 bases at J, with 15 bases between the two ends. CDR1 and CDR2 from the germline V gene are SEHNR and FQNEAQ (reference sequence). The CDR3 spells CASSYHGRRDYGYTF. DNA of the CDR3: TGTGCCAGCAGCTACCATGGTAGGAGAGACTATGGCTACACCTTC.

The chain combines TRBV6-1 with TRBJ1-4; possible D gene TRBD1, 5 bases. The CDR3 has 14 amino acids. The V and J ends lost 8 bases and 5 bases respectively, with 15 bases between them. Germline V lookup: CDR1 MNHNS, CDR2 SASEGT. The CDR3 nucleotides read TGTGCCAGCGGGTGGACATATGAAAATGAAAAACTGTTTTTT. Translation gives CASGWTYENEKLFF.

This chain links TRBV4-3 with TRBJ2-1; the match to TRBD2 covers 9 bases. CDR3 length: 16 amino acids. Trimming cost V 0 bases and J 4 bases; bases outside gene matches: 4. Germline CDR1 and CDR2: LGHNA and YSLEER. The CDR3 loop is CASSQDRRGGYNEQFF. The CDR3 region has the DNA TGCGCCAGCAGCCAAGATCGGCGGGGGGGATACAATGAGCAGTTCTTC.

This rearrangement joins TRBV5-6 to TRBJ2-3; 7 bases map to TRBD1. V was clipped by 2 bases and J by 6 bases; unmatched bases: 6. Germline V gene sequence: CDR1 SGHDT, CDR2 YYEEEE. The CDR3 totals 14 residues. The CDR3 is CASSFQMTGDTQYF. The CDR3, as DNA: TGTGCCAGCAGCTTCCAAATGACAGGGGATACGCAGTATTTT. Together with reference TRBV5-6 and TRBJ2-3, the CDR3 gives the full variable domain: DAGVTQSPTHLIKTRGQQVTLRCSPKSGHDTVSWYQQALGQGPQFIFQYYEEEERQRGNFPDRFSGHQFPNYSSELNVNALLLGDSALYLCASSFQMTGDTQYFGPGTRLTVL.